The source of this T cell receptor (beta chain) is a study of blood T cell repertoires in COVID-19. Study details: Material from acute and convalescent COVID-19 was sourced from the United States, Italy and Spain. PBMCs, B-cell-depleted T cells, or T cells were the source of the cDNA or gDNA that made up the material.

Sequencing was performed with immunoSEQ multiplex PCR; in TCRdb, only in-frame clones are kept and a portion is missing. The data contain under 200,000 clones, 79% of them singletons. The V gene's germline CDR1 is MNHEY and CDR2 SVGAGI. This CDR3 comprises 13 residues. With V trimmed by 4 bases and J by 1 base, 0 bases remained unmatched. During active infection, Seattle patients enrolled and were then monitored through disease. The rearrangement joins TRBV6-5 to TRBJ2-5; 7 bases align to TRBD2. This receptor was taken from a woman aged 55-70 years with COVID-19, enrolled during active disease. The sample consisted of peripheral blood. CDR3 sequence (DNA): TGTGCCAGCAGTTGGACTAGCCAAGAGACCCAGTACTTC. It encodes CASSWTSQETQYF.